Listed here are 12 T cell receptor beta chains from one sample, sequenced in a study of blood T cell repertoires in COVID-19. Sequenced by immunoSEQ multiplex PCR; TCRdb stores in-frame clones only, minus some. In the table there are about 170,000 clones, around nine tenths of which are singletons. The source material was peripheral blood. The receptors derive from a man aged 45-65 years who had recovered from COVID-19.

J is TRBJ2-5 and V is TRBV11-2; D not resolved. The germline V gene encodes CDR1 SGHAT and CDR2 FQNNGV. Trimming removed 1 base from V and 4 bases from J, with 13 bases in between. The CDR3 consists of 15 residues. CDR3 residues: CASSLGRGVGETQYF. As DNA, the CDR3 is TGTGCCAGCAGCTTAGGGCGAGGAGTAGGAGAGACCCAGTACTTC.

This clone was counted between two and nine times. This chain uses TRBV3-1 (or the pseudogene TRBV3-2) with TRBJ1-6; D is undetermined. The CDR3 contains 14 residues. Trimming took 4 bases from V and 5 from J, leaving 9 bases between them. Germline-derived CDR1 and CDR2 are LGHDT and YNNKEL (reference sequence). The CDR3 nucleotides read TGTGCCAGCAGCCGAGGCCCGAATAATTCACCCCTCCACTTT. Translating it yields CASSRGPNNSPLHF.

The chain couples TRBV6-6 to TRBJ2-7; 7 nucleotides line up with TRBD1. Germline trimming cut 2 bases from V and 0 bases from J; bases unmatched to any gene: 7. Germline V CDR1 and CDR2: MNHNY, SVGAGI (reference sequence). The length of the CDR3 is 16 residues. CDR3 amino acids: CASSYPRGGYSYEQYF. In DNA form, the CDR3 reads TGTGCCAGCAGTTACCCTAGAGGGGGCTACTCCTACGAGCAGTACTTC.

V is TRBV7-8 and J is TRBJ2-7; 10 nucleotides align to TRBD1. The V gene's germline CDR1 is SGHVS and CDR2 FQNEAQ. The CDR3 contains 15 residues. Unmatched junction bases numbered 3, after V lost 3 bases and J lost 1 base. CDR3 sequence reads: CASSLGQGLSYEQYF. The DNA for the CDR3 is TGTGCCAGCAGCTTGGGACAGGGGCTTTCCTACGAGCAGTACTTC.

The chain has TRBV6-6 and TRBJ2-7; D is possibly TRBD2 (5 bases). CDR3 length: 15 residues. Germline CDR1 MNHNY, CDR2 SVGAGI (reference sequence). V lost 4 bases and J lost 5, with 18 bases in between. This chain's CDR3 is CASSSVGVLTHEQYF. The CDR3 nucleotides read TGTGCCAGCAGTTCCGTGGGAGTCTTAACCCACGAGCAGTACTTC.

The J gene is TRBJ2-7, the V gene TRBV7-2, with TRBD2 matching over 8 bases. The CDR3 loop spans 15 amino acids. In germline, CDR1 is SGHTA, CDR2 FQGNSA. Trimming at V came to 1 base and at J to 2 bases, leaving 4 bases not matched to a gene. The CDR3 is CASSLGAGVTYEQYF. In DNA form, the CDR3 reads TGTGCCAGCAGCTTAGGAGCGGGGGTTACCTACGAGCAGTACTTC.

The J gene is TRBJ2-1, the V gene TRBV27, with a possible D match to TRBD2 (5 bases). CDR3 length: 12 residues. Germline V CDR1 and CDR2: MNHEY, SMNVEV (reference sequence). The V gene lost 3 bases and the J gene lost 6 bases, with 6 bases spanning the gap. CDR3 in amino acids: CASSLDSNEQFF. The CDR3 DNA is TGTGCCAGCAGTTTGGACTCCAATGAGCAGTTCTTC.

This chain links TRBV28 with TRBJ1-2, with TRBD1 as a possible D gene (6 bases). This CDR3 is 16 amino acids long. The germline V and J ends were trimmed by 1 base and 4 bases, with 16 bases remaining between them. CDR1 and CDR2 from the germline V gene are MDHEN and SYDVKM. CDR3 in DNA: TGTGCCAGCAGTTTATTGGCCCCTGGACAGACCTATGGCTACACCTTC. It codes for CASSLLAPGQTYGYTF.

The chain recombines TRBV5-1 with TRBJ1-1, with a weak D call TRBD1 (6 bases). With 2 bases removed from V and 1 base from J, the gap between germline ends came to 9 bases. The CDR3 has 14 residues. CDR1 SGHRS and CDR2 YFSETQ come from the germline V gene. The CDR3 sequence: CASSFAGANTEAFF. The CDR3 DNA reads TGCGCCAGCAGCTTTGCAGGGGCGAACACTGAAGCTTTCTTT.

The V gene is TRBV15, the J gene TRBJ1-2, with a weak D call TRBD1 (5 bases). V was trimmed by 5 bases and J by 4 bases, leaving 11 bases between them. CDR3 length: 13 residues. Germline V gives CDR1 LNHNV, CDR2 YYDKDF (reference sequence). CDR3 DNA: TGTGCCACCAGCCCGGGGGGGAGCTATGGCTACACCTTC. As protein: CATSPGGSYGYTF.

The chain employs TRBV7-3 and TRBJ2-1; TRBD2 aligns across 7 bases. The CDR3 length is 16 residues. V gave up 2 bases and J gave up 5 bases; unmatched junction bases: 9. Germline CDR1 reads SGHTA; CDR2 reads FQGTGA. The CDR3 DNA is TGTGCCAGCAGCTTATTACTAACTAGCGTCAACAATGAGCAGTTCTTC. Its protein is CASSLLLTSVNNEQFF.

The CDR3 DNA is TGTGCCTACGCAGGGTATGGCTACACCTTC. It codes for CAYAGYGYTF. The rearrangement uses TRBV30 and TRBJ1-2; a possible D gene is TRBD1 (5 bases). The CDR3 runs to 10 residues. CDR1 is GTSNPN and CDR2 is SVGIG in the germline V gene (reference sequence). V lost 7 bases and J 5 bases, leaving 8 bases between the germline ends.